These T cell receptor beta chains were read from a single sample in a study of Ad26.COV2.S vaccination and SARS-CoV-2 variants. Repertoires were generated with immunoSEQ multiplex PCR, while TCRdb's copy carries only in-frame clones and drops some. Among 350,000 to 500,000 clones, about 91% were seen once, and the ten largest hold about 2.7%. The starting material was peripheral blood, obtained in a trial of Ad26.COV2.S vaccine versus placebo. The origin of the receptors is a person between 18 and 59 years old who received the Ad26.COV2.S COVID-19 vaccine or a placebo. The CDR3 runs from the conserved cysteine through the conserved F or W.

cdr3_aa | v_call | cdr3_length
CASSPLASGGAGELFF | TRBV27 | 16
CASSLTWRGYNEQFF | TRBV18 | 15
CASSGRLGSYEQYF | TRBV2 | 14
CASSPRRRYQETQYF | TRBV18 | 15
CASSPAIYTGELFF | TRBV5-5 | 14
CASSLGRGGNSPLHF | TRBV7-3 | 15
CASSPPVPDRANYGYTF | TRBV7-2 | 17
CASSYGPRGVISTDTQYF | TRBV6-2/TRBV6-3 | 18
CASSLAGLGEKLFF | TRBV3-1/TRBV3-2 | 14
CASSQKIPVSLSTDTQYF | TRBV3-1/TRBV3-2 | 18
CASSLGFEQYF | TRBV12-3/TRBV12-4 | 11
CASTDAGHEQYF | TRBV19 | 12
CSVRRSNTEAFF | TRBV29-1 | 12
CASSKAVPSYEQYF | TRBV5-1 | 14
CASSLGSWRGRADPGELFF | TRBV5-6 | 19
CASSVEGAQPQHF | TRBV2 | 13
CAWVPNGGEQYF | TRBV30 | 12
CASSIGPYEQYF | TRBV6-5 | 12
CASSPGLVGVVDTQYF | TRBV11-3 | 16
CASSSFGTRNTGELFF | TRBV7-2 | 16
CASSQVLGSGRAWTYNEQFF | TRBV4-1 | 20
CASSLRGGGAPEDTQYF | TRBV7-2 | 17
CASSLVEERGATGNTIYF | TRBV13 | 18
CASSYSGEDIYGYTF | TRBV19 | 15
CASSPYRGRLNLKTGELFF | TRBV7-6 | 19
CASSGNNNYGYTF | TRBV5-1 | 13
CASSWRGQPQHF | TRBV27 | 12
CSVRVAGLEDTQYF | TRBV29-1 | 14
CASSLDSQNTEAFF | TRBV5-1 | 14
CASRLDINQPQHF | TRBV6-5 | 13
CASSFSWNEQFF | TRBV3-1/TRBV3-2 | 12
CATSDPGTSGNEQFF | TRBV24-1 | 15
CASSPPPAGWDTEAFF | TRBV28 | 16
CASIEGQGTEAFF | TRBV5-1 | 13
CASSFFQGRFSPLHF | TRBV28 | 15
CASSQDANYGYTF | TRBV3-1/TRBV3-2 | 13
CASSPLSGNRQETQYF | TRBV18 | 16
CASSSRAGETQYF | TRBV7-2 | 13
CASSPQGNTEAFF | TRBV7-3 | 13
CASSKSYNEQFF | TRBV6-2/TRBV6-3 | 12
CASSFVVQLAGGYEQYF | TRBV7-2 | 17
CASSLRDGHSQETQYF | TRBV5-1 | 16
CASSLGLSEDPNTIYF | TRBV5-1 | 16
CASQGGFKNIQYF | TRBV18 | 13
CASSQGLAGTGETQYF | TRBV4-2 | 16
CASSLALYEQFF | TRBV11-3 | 12
CATSRVQGDYGYTF | TRBV15 | 14
CASSQPESGYTF | TRBV3-1/TRBV3-2 | 12
CASRGRPPRLEAFF | TRBV19 | 14
CASSLGGLTEAFF | TRBV7-3 | 13
CASSLDSTGSPGELFF | TRBV11-3 | 16
CASSQGGTVETQYF | TRBV4-2 | 14